This T cell receptor (beta chain) was captured by sequencing in a study of T cells after yellow fever vaccination. Background on the study: Researchers used SMART-Seq v4 Ultra Low Input to prepare fractions that had low cell numbers.

Regarding this clonotype: Its antigen is currently unknown. At one end the junction does not follow the germline gene, possibly because of a read error.

General observations from the study: At 95% to 98% for CD4 and about 88% for CD8, most primary-vaccination clones showed up again after the booster. Abundant bulk-derived clonotypes could contaminate FACS-sorted repertoires.

The TCR cDNA carried a universal primer site and UMIs from 5'RACE template switching. Via MiXCR, TCRdb re-called the 5' RACE reads, giving one row per CDR3 protein. The sample contains around 340,000 distinct CDR3 sequences, 8.7% of which appear only once. CDR3 size: 14 residues. Germline assignment: CDR1 SGHVS and CDR2 FNYEAQ. V and J are TRBV7-6 and TRBJ2-7, with D possibly being TRBD1 or TRBD2 (5 bases each). The origin of this receptor is a man younger than 30 who received the YFV17D yellow fever vaccine. Sequenced material: PBMCs, taken on the day of the first yellow fever vaccination. CDR3 DNA sequence: TGTGCCAGCAGCGTAAATCCGGGACCCTACGAGCATTACTTC. Its translation is CASSVNPGPYEHYF.